The 22 T cell receptor beta chains listed next were all sequenced from one sample in a study of molecular identifiers for immune sequencing clone quantification. TCRdb used MiXCR to reprocess the PCR reads, holding one entry per CDR3 protein. The profile shows about 320,000 distinct CDR3 sequences, 24% of them singletons. The specimen sequenced was naive CD8+ T cells from blood, with Jurkat cell RNA spiked in. Subset described: FACS-sorted CD8+CD4-CCR7+CD45RA+ naive T cells. The receptors originated from a human donor in good health. Some libraries in this study had Jurkat cell RNA spiked in.

This clonotype appeared many times. The chain couples TRBV10-3 to TRBJ1-1, with D unresolved. Germline CDR1 and CDR2: ENHRY and SYGVKD. The CDR3 has 12 amino acids. V lost 11 bases and J 1 base, leaving 11 bases between the germline ends. The CDR3, as DNA: TGTGCCGCTGGCGGACGGAACACTGAAGCTTTCTTT. It translates to CAAGGRNTEAFF.

The table lists this clonotype with a few counts. The gene calls are TRBV20-1 and TRBJ1-1; D is uncertain. The CDR3 is 12 residues long. Deletions cut 0 bases from V and 7 bases from J, with 9 bases between. CDR1 is DFQATT and CDR2 is SNEGSKA in the germline V gene (reference sequence). CDR3 coding DNA: TGCAGTGCTAGAGATTCGGGCCTTGAAGCTTTCTTT. This encodes CSARDSGLEAFF.

This clonotype turned up a few times. The chain is built from TRBV19 and TRBJ1-4; D unresolved. The CDR3 sequence is 16 residues long. Trimming removed 3 bases from V and 10 bases from J, with 21 bases in between. In germline, CDR1 is LNHDA, CDR2 SQIVND (reference sequence). The CDR3 loop is CASSIFLRVPDGKLFF. The DNA for the CDR3 is TGTGCCAGTAGTATCTTCCTCCGTGTACCCGATGGAAAACTGTTTTTT.

In this sample, this clonotype turned up a few times. The missing conserved phenylalanine or tryptophan at the end of this CDR3 makes a read error likely. The V gene is TRBV4-3, the J gene TRBJ1-1; no definite D call. The length of the CDR3 is 18 residues. Germline CDR1 and CDR2: LGHNA and YSLEER. The V gene lost 0 bases and the J gene lost 6 bases, with 23 bases spanning the gap. CDR3: CASSQDVFARARSSEAFL. As DNA, the CDR3 is TGCGCCAGCAGCCAAGATGTTTTCGCCCGGGCAAGGAGCTCTGAAGCTTTCCTT.

This clonotype was observed many times. The chain joins TRBV4-3 to TRBJ2-5; no reliable D call. The CDR3 covers 15 residues. Germline assignment: CDR1 LGHNA and CDR2 YSLEER. Trimming cost V 0 bases and J 9 bases, with 17 bases left between them. The CDR3 nucleotides read TGCGCCAGCAGCCAAGATTATTGGCAGACCTCGGCCCAGTACTTC. It yields the protein CASSQDYWQTSAQYF.

This clonotype has a count of ten or more. This chain joins TRBV19 and TRBJ2-1; 9 bases are shared with TRBD2. Germline V gene sequence: CDR1 LNHDA, CDR2 SQIVND (reference sequence). The V gene end was trimmed by 6 bases and the J gene end by 3 bases; junction bases not matched to a gene: 6. This CDR3 is 15 amino acids long. The DNA for the CDR3 is TGTGCCAGTAGACATATAGCGGGAGTCTACAATGAGCAGTTCTTC. As protein: CASRHIAGVYNEQFF.

At least ten counts were recorded for this clonotype. The chain recombines TRBV19 with TRBJ1-1; D is undetermined. Germline CDR1 and CDR2: LNHDA and SQIVND (reference sequence). Trimming stripped 7 bases from V and 2 bases from J, with 11 bases between. This CDR3 comprises 13 residues. CDR3 loop: CASTPGVNTEAFF. The CDR3 nucleotides are TGTGCCAGTACTCCTGGGGTAAACACTGAAGCTTTCTTT.

J is TRBJ1-2 and V is TRBV12-3 or TRBV12-4; D is uncertain. V was cut by 6 bases and J by 4 bases, with 9 bases left in between. The CDR3 is 12 amino acids. The DNA for the CDR3 is TGTGCCAGCAGGCACAGAAGCTATGGCTACACCTTC. Protein sequence: CASRHRSYGYTF.

This clonotype showed up many times. The V call is TRBV2, the J call TRBJ2-3; D remains ambiguous. Trimming took off 11 bases at V and 0 bases at J, with 9 bases between the two ends. The CDR3 runs 12 residues. Germline-derived CDR1 and CDR2 are SNHLY and FYNNEI. CDR3 amino acids: CASQPSTDTQYF. The CDR3 DNA follows: TGTGCCTCCCAACCTAGCACAGATACGCAGTATTTT.

This clonotype appeared once. CDR3 DNA sequence: TGTGCCAGCAGCTTATTAGCGGGGATAAGCACAGATACGCAGTATTTT. This codes for CASSLLAGISTDTQYF. The chain couples TRBV11-2 to TRBJ2-3; 8 nucleotides agree with TRBD2. Germline values: CDR1 SGHAT, CDR2 FQNNGV. Trimming removed 2 bases from V and 0 bases from J; junction bases left unmatched: 4. CDR3 length: 16 residues.

This chain connects TRBV19 to TRBJ2-1; 9 bases align to TRBD2. From germline, CDR1 is LNHDA and CDR2 SQIVND (reference sequence). Trimming at V came to 3 bases and at J to 6 bases, leaving 6 bases not matched to a gene. The CDR3 covers 15 residues. The CDR3 here is CASSMESSGINEQFF. CDR3 DNA: TGTGCCAGTAGTATGGAATCTAGCGGGATCAATGAGCAGTTCTTC.

This clonotype was seen many times. The genes are TRBV7-9 and TRBJ2-4; possible D gene TRBD2, 5 bases. This CDR3 has 17 residues. Germline values: CDR1 SEHNR, CDR2 FQNEAQ (reference sequence). V lost 5 bases and J 1 base, leaving 18 bases between the germline ends. CDR3 residues: CASSHTVPGVAKNIQYF. The CDR3 DNA is TGTGCCAGCAGCCACACCGTTCCCGGGGTGGCCAAAAACATTCAGTACTTC.

This clonotype was seen a few times. V usage is TRBV7-9 and J usage is TRBJ2-1, with 7 bases that match TRBD2. CDR3 length equals 16 residues. J lost 5 bases, V lost 5 bases, and 12 bases had no gene match. The germline V gene has CDR1 SEHNR and CDR2 FQNEAQ (reference sequence). In nucleotides, the CDR3 is TGTGCCAGCAGCCCGGAGCCGGCGGGGGTCAACAATGAGCAGTTCTTC. Its translation: CASSPEPAGVNNEQFF. Looking up the rest from reference TRBV7-9 and TRBJ2-1 gives the full variable domain: DTGVSQNPRHKITKRGQNVTFRCDPISEHNRLYWYRQTLGQGPEFLTYFQNEAQLEKSRLLSDRFSAERPKGSFSTLEIQRTEQGDSAMYLCASSPEPAGVNNEQFFGPGTRLTVL.

The gene calls are TRBV10-3 and TRBJ2-5; D remains unclear. The CDR3 is 14 residues long. V was cut by 10 bases and J by 1 base, with 16 bases left in between. Looked up from germline, CDR1 is ENHRY and CDR2 is SYGVKD. The CDR3 coding sequence is TGTGCCACCGCCATGACGGAACTCCAAGAGACCCAGTACTTC. This codes for CATAMTELQETQYF.

Concerning this clonotype: At one boundary the junction diverges from the germline segment, which might be a read error. The V gene is TRBV19, the J gene TRBJ2-6; weak D call: TRBD1 (5 bases). The CDR3 sequence is 13 residues long. CDR1 is LNHDA, CDR2 SQIVND, per germline (reference sequence). Here the CDR3 reads CASSVAGADVLTF. The CDR3 DNA reads as TGTGCCAGTAGTGTTGCTGGGGCCGACGTCCTGACTTTC.

As concerns this clonotype: Just one base apart from a much larger clone, this may be a read error. The chain has TRBV7-9 and TRBJ1-4; D possibly corresponds to TRBD1 (5 bases). This CDR3 spans 15 amino acids. Per the germline V gene, CDR1 is SEHNR and CDR2 is FQNEAQ (reference sequence). This CDR3 is CASSLAVGRDEELFF. The CDR3 coding sequence is TGTGCCAGCAGCTTAGCGGTTGGCAGGGATGAAGAACTGTTTTTT.

This clonotype was seen a few times. This chain joins TRBV27 and TRBJ1-5; no clear D gene. The V end lost 5 bases, the J end lost 3 bases, and 8 bases lay between the germline ends. The CDR3 has 13 amino acids. CDR1 MNHEY and CDR2 SMNVEV come from the germline V gene (reference sequence). The CDR3 loop is CASSGSNNQPQHF. The CDR3, as DNA: TGTGCCAGCAGTGGCAGCAACAATCAGCCCCAGCATTTT.

The chain has TRBV4-2 and TRBJ2-7; 7 nucleotides line up with TRBD2. The length of the CDR3 is 14 residues. J lost 3 bases, V lost 3 bases, and 5 bases had no gene match. Germline lookup yields CDR1 LGHNA and CDR2 YNFKEQ. DNA of the CDR3: TGTGCCAGCAGCCAGTACTCGGGAGGCTACGAGCAGTACTTC. This gives the protein CASSQYSGGYEQYF.

The rearrangement links TRBV7-2 to TRBJ2-5; a possible D gene is TRBD2 (5 bases). Trimming left V 5 bases short and J 1 base short, with 17 bases between. The CDR3 runs 16 residues. CDR1 and CDR2 from the germline V gene are SGHTA and FQGNSA. CDR3 protein: CASSPDVLSGQETQYF. Written as DNA, the CDR3 is TGTGCCAGCAGCCCTGATGTCCTAAGCGGCCAAGAGACCCAGTACTTC. Variable domain in full (rest from reference TRBV7-2 and TRBJ2-5): GAGVSQSPSNKVTEKGKDVELRCDPISGHTALYWYRQSLGQGLEFLIYFQGNSAPDKSGLPSDRFSAERTGGSVSTLTIQRTQQEDSAVYLCASSPDVLSGQETQYFGPGTRLLVL.

This clonotype was seen only a few times. The chain is built from TRBV12-3 or TRBV12-4 and TRBJ2-2, with 7 bases that match TRBD1. Trimming cost V 4 bases and J 0 bases; bases outside gene matches: 2. The CDR3 sequence is 15 residues long. The CDR3, as DNA: TGTGCCAGCAGTTCCGGGACAGCGAACACCGGGGAGCTGTTTTTT. Amino acid sequence: CASSSGTANTGELFF.

This chain joins TRBV7-9 and TRBJ2-5; 7 positions agree with TRBD2. V dropped 3 bases and J dropped 4; count of bases not matched to a gene: 8. The CDR3 sequence is 15 residues long. Looked up from germline, CDR1 is SEHNR and CDR2 is FQNEAQ (reference sequence). The CDR3 DNA sequence: TGTGCCAGCAGCTTCGGACTAGTCTCAGGAGAGACCCAGTACTTC. It codes for CASSFGLVSGETQYF.

Turning to this clonotype: This may arise from a read error, as a much more abundant clone is one base away. The rearrangement joins TRBV27 to TRBJ2-2, with D perhaps matching TRBD2 (5 bases). Germline lookup yields CDR1 MNHEY and CDR2 SMNVEV (reference sequence). The CDR3 contains 14 residues. This CDR3 is CASKSEAGIGELIF. The CDR3 bases are TGTGCCAGCAAGAGTGAGGCGGGTATCGGGGAGCTGATTTTT.